The rows below give T cell receptor beta chains drawn from one sample of a study of cytomegalovirus exposure and HLA in healthy donors. Assay: immunoSEQ multiplex PCR; the TCRdb copy retains only in-frame clones and omits some. The sample lists roughly 130,000 clones, about 76% seen once, with about 0.71% in the top ten. Sequenced material: PBMCs. Every receptor here comes from a man between 18 and 29 years old in good health and CMV-seronegative. CDR3s include the opening cysteine and the closing phenylalanine or tryptophan. Fields, in order: J gene, D gene, clone size, V gene, CDR3 DNA, CDR3 protein. A D gene is named only where the DNA matches it firmly. Only some rows state a clone size, as once, few, many or a class for expanded clones.

j_call: TRBJ1-4
d_call: NA
clone_size: NA
v_call: TRBV13
cdr3_nt: TGTGCCAGCAGCTCAGCGGGACTTTCTAATGAAAAACTGTTTTTT
cdr3_aa: CASSSAGLSNEKLFF

j_call: TRBJ1-1
d_call: NA
clone_size: NA
v_call: TRBV19
cdr3_nt: TGTGCCAGTAGTATTGGGCAGGGCACTGAAGCTTTCTTT
cdr3_aa: CASSIGQGTEAFF

j_call: TRBJ1-1
d_call: NA
clone_size: NA
v_call: TRBV7-6
cdr3_nt: TGTGCCAGCAGCTCCCTGGGGGGTCTGAACACTGAAGCTTTCTTT
cdr3_aa: CASSSLGGLNTEAFF

j_call: TRBJ2-3
d_call: TRBD2
clone_size: few
v_call: TRBV9
cdr3_nt: TGTGCCAGCAATAACGGGGGGGGCACAGATACGCAGTATTTT
cdr3_aa: CASNNGGGTDTQYF

j_call: TRBJ2-7
d_call: TRBD2
clone_size: NA
v_call: TRBV27
cdr3_nt: TGTGCCAGCAGCAAACTAGCGTTTAGCTCCTACGAGCAGTACTTC
cdr3_aa: CASSKLAFSSYEQYF

j_call: TRBJ2-7
d_call: NA
clone_size: NA
v_call: TRBV7-2
cdr3_nt: TGTGCCAGCAACAATAGGGGGGGCCCCGAGCAGTACTTC
cdr3_aa: CASNNRGGPEQYF

j_call: TRBJ2-1
d_call: NA
clone_size: NA
v_call: TRBV19
cdr3_nt: TGTGCCAGTAGTATAAACGCGGCGGAGGATGAGCAGTTCTTC
cdr3_aa: CASSINAAEDEQFF

j_call: TRBJ2-7
d_call: NA
clone_size: NA
v_call: TRBV6-5
cdr3_nt: TGTGCCAGCAGCGGACAGACCTACGAGCAGTACTTC
cdr3_aa: CASSGQTYEQYF

j_call: TRBJ2-3
d_call: NA
clone_size: NA
v_call: TRBV27
cdr3_nt: TGTGCCAGCACCCCCTTGGCGGGGGCCCGGGATACGCAGTATTTT
cdr3_aa: CASTPLAGARDTQYF

j_call: TRBJ2-3
d_call: TRBD2
clone_size: many
v_call: TRBV6-4
cdr3_nt: TGTGCCAGCAGTGAGTCCGCTAGCGGGGGGGCGAATACGCAGTATTTT
cdr3_aa: CASSESASGGANTQYF

j_call: TRBJ2-7
d_call: NA
clone_size: NA
v_call: TRBV4-2
cdr3_nt: TGTGCCAGCAGCCAAGAACGAGGGTACGAGCAGTACTTC
cdr3_aa: CASSQERGYEQYF

j_call: TRBJ1-5
d_call: NA
clone_size: NA
v_call: TRBV7-2
cdr3_nt: TGTGCCAGCAGCTTAGCTGGAGGAAGGCAGCCCCAGCATTTT
cdr3_aa: CASSLAGGRQPQHF

j_call: TRBJ2-7
d_call: NA
clone_size: NA
v_call: TRBV9
cdr3_nt: TGTGCCAGCAGCGTTTCTAGCCTAGGGGAGCAGTACTTC
cdr3_aa: CASSVSSLGEQYF

j_call: TRBJ1-6
d_call: NA
clone_size: NA
v_call: TRBV9
cdr3_nt: TGTGCCAGCAGCGTTCAGGGGTGGAATTCACCCCTCCACTTT
cdr3_aa: CASSVQGWNSPLHF

j_call: TRBJ2-7
d_call: NA
clone_size: NA
v_call: TRBV7-2
cdr3_nt: TGTGCCTCAAGGACAGCCTCCTACGAGCAGTACTTC
cdr3_aa: CASRTASYEQYF

j_call: TRBJ2-1
d_call: NA
clone_size: few
v_call: TRBV7-8
cdr3_nt: TGTGCCAGCAGCTTACCTCAGGGCATCAATGAGCAGTTCTTC
cdr3_aa: CASSLPQGINEQFF

j_call: TRBJ2-7
d_call: TRBD2
clone_size: NA
v_call: TRBV7-9
cdr3_nt: TGTGCCAGCAGCGAGGCTAGCGGTCCCTACGAGCAGTACTTC
cdr3_aa: CASSEASGPYEQYF

j_call: TRBJ2-7
d_call: TRBD1
clone_size: once
v_call: TRBV7-2
cdr3_nt: TGTGCCAGCAGCTCTCAAGTTGCAGGGGGCGCTTTTTCCGAGCAGTACTTC
cdr3_aa: CASSSQVAGGAFSEQYF

j_call: TRBJ1-1
d_call: NA
clone_size: NA
v_call: TRBV7-9
cdr3_nt: TGTGCCAGTGACACAGTTGTCGGCACTGAAGCTTTCTTT
cdr3_aa: CASDTVVGTEAFF

j_call: TRBJ2-5
d_call: TRBD1
clone_size: NA
v_call: TRBV10-2
cdr3_nt: TGCGCCAGCAGGGCAGGGGGTCAAGAGACCCAGTACTTC
cdr3_aa: CASRAGGQETQYF

j_call: TRBJ2-5
d_call: NA
clone_size: NA
v_call: TRBV2
cdr3_nt: TGTGCCAGCAGTGTTCAGCGGACCCAAGAGACCCAGTACTTC
cdr3_aa: CASSVQRTQETQYF

j_call: TRBJ1-1
d_call: TRBD1
clone_size: NA
v_call: TRBV28
cdr3_nt: TGTGCCAGCAGCCCTGGACAGGACACTGAAGCTTTCTTT
cdr3_aa: CASSPGQDTEAFF

j_call: TRBJ2-7
d_call: TRBD1
clone_size: NA
v_call: TRBV9
cdr3_nt: TGTGCCAGCAGCGTAGGCGGACAGGGGTCCTACGAGCAGTACTTC
cdr3_aa: CASSVGGQGSYEQYF

j_call: TRBJ1-1
d_call: TRBD1
clone_size: NA
v_call: TRBV5-5
cdr3_nt: TGTGCCAGCAGCCGACAGGGGAACACTGAAGCTTTCTTT
cdr3_aa: CASSRQGNTEAFF

j_call: TRBJ2-2
d_call: NA
clone_size: NA
v_call: TRBV10-3
cdr3_nt: TGTGCCATCAGAGCGGACCCGAACACCGGGGAGCTGTTTTTT
cdr3_aa: CAIRADPNTGELFF

j_call: TRBJ2-3
d_call: TRBD1
clone_size: NA
v_call: TRBV7-8
cdr3_nt: TGTGCCAGCGACTTAAGACAGGGGGCCGCAGATACGCAGTATTTT
cdr3_aa: CASDLRQGAADTQYF

j_call: TRBJ1-6
d_call: NA
clone_size: NA
v_call: TRBV9
cdr3_nt: TGTGCCAGCAGCGTAGTCGATGGAGGATCACCCCTCCACTTT
cdr3_aa: CASSVVDGGSPLHF

j_call: TRBJ1-1
d_call: NA
clone_size: NA
v_call: TRBV28
cdr3_nt: TGTGCCAGCAGTTTTGATACATGGTTCCGTGGCGGTCTGAACACTGAAGCTTTCTTT
cdr3_aa: CASSFDTWFRGGLNTEAFF

j_call: TRBJ2-3
d_call: TRBD2
clone_size: NA
v_call: TRBV2
cdr3_nt: TGTGCCAGCAGTGGCAAGCGGGGGGGCCTGGGTACGCAGTATTTT
cdr3_aa: CASSGKRGGLGTQYF